A single T cell receptor (beta chain) is shown here with its context. This sample is part of a study of cytotoxic CD8 clonotypes in ibrutinib-treated CLL. Study details: Responses: some 25 partial, 2 complete; after median around 68 months, roughly 14 stayed remitted, around twelve progressed.

The CDR3 runs 14 residues. Germline lookup yields CDR1 PRHDT and CDR2 FYEKMQ (reference sequence). Trimming removed 0 bases from V and 5 bases from J, with 10 bases in between. Clones were read by immunoSEQ multiplex PCR, and TCRdb kept only the in-frame ones, dropping some. The profile shows about 24,000 clones, about 78% of them singletons. This material consisted of PBMCs, taken before ibrutinib treatment. The J gene is TRBJ1-1, the V gene TRBV13, with D unresolved. The receptor was derived from a human donor with chronic lymphocytic leukemia. In DNA, the CDR3 is TGTGCCAGCAGCTTAGGAGCGGGGAGGACTGAAGCTTTCTTT. Encoded protein: CASSLGAGRTEAFF.